This passage covers 27 T cell receptor beta chains from one sample sequenced in a study of OX40 agonist ivuxolimab in advanced cancers. Only in-frame clones appear in the TCRdb table, and some are missing; sequencing was by immunoSEQ multiplex PCR. The sample has 50,000 to 60,000 clones, roughly 80% seen once. This specimen was CD4+ or CD8+ T cells sorted from blood, taken in a trial of the OX40 agonist ivuxolimab. The receptors shown here come from an adult with an advanced solid tumor such as melanoma, head and neck, liver or kidney cancer.

This clone was seen a few times. The chain uses TRBV5-1 and TRBJ1-1; D is possibly TRBD1 (5 bases). CDR1 SGHRS and CDR2 YFSETQ come from the germline V gene. The V and J ends lost 2 bases and 2 bases respectively, with 10 bases between them. The CDR3 is 14 amino acids. The CDR3 is CASSFGAVNTEAFF. DNA for the CDR3: TGCGCCAGCAGCTTTGGGGCAGTTAACACTGAAGCTTTCTTT.

The chain couples TRBV19 to TRBJ1-2; D may be TRBD1 (6 bases). Germline assignment: CDR1 LNHDA and CDR2 SQIVND (reference sequence). V lost 8 bases to trimming and J lost 6 bases, with 22 bases between them. The CDR3 has 15 residues. CDR3 nucleotide sequence: TGTGCCAGTTCTATTACAGGGTCAATCCTCGATGGCTACACCTTC. Translated, it gives CASSITGSILDGYTF.

The chain combines TRBV7-6 with TRBJ2-5; 10 bases map to TRBD2. The CDR3 loop spans 15 amino acids. Germline V gene data show CDR1 as SGHVS and CDR2 as FNYEAQ. V trimming: 3 bases; J trimming: 4 bases; junction bases outside the gene matches: 5. CDR3 region: CASSLKTSGAETQYF. CDR3 DNA: TGTGCCAGCAGCTTGAAAACTAGCGGGGCAGAGACCCAGTACTTC.

The rearrangement uses TRBV9 and TRBJ2-3, with TRBD2 identical over 8 bases. The CDR3 has 14 residues. CDR1 SGDLS and CDR2 YYNGEE come from the germline V gene. Germline trimming cut 4 bases from V and 6 bases from J; bases unmatched to any gene: 7. The CDR3 DNA reads TGTGCCAGCAGCTTCGGACTAGCCGAGGATACGCAGTATTTT. Translated, it gives CASSFGLAEDTQYF.

V and J are TRBV15 and TRBJ1-2; the match to TRBD1 covers 7 bases. Per the germline V gene, CDR1 is LNHNV and CDR2 is YYDKDF (reference sequence). This CDR3 is built from 15 residues. V dropped 1 base and J dropped 0; count of bases not matched to a gene: 2. The CDR3, as DNA: TGTGCCACCAGCAGAGGGGACAGAACTAACTATGGCTACACCTTC. This encodes CATSRGDRTNYGYTF.

The rearrangement links TRBV6-1 to TRBJ2-7; 9 bases are shared with TRBD2. The CDR3 runs 16 residues. Per the germline V gene, CDR1 is MNHNS and CDR2 is SASEGT. Trimming at V came to 4 bases and at J to 2 bases, leaving 9 bases not matched to a gene. CDR3 in amino acids: CASSASLAGPTYEQYF. The CDR3 DNA reads as TGTGCCAGCAGTGCTTCACTAGCGGGTCCAACCTACGAGCAGTACTTC.

The chain uses TRBV11-2 and TRBJ1-3, with TRBD1 matching 7 bases. This CDR3 comprises 14 residues. J was trimmed by 4 bases and V by 5 bases; bases with no gene match: 5. The V gene's germline CDR1 is SGHAT and CDR2 FQNNGV. CDR3 region: CASSKGAMGNTIYF. In nucleotides, the CDR3 is TGTGCCAGCAGCAAGGGGGCTATGGGAAACACCATATATTTT.

The chain recombines TRBV29-1 with TRBJ2-1; a possible D gene is TRBD1 (5 bases). CDR3 size: 13 residues. V shed 6 bases and J shed 0 bases, with 9 bases lying between them. Germline V gene data show CDR1 as SQVTM and CDR2 as ANQGSEA. The CDR3 sequence is CSVQELSYNEQFF. In DNA, the CDR3 is TGCAGCGTACAGGAGCTCTCCTACAATGAGCAGTTCTTC.

A few counts support this clone. V gene TRBV2 combines with J gene TRBJ1-5; TRBD1 matches at 10 bases. There are 14 residues in the CDR3. V lost 6 bases and J lost 2; bases outside the gene matches: 1. CDR1 is SNHLY, CDR2 FYNNEI, per germline. The DNA for the CDR3 is TGTGCCAGCAGCGGGACAGGGGGCAATCAGCCCCAGCATTTT. It codes for CASSGTGGNQPQHF.

In the case of this clone: This specimen includes other DNA sequences encoding the same CDR3. This sequence joins TRBV6-1 and TRBJ1-2; weak D call: TRBD1 (5 bases). Germline-derived CDR1 and CDR2 are MNHNS and SASEGT. This CDR3 comprises 17 residues. The V end was cut by 0 bases, the J end by 4 bases, with 18 bases between. CDR3 in DNA: TGTGCCAGCAGTGAAGCGCGTCCGGGGACCGACCCCTATGGCTACACCTTC. This codes for CASSEARPGTDPYGYTF.

The V and J genes are TRBV20-1 and TRBJ2-3, with D hard to call. Trimming removed 3 bases from V and 0 bases from J, with 1 base in between. This CDR3 contains 11 residues. Germline lookup yields CDR1 DFQATT and CDR2 SNEGSKA (reference sequence). CDR3 amino acids: CSARSTDTQYF. The CDR3 DNA reads as TGCAGTGCTAGGAGCACAGATACGCAGTATTTT.

The rearrangement uses TRBV5-4 and TRBJ2-3; 8 bases fit TRBD1. V lost 3 bases to trimming and J lost 3 bases; unmatched junction nucleotides: 3. Per the germline V gene, CDR1 is SGHNT and CDR2 is YYREEE (reference sequence). This CDR3 spans 14 amino acids. CDR3 in DNA: TGTGCCAGCAGCTCAAGGACAGGGACAGATACGCAGTATTTT. Its translation is CASSSRTGTDTQYF.

The chain uses TRBV7-6 and TRBJ2-3; maybe TRBD1 (6 bases). V was clipped by 5 bases and J by 0 bases, with 9 bases between them. The CDR3 is 14 residues long. Germline V gene data show CDR1 as SGHVS and CDR2 as FNYEAQ. This chain's CDR3 is CASSQGLSTDTQYF. CDR3 coding DNA: TGTGCCAGCAGCCAGGGGCTTAGCACAGATACGCAGTATTTT.

The chain links TRBV4-2 to TRBJ2-1; maybe TRBD1 (5 bases). Trimming shortened V by 4 bases and J by 5 bases, and 9 bases separated the two germline ends. The CDR3 extends over 13 amino acids. The germline V gene has CDR1 LGHNA and CDR2 YNFKEQ. CDR3 sequence reads: CASSPGIHNEQFF. CDR3 in DNA: TGTGCCAGCAGCCCAGGGATCCACAATGAGCAGTTCTTC.

This clone was seen more than once but under ten times. V gene TRBV6-4 combines with J gene TRBJ1-1; D is unresolved. CDR1 and CDR2 (germline): MRHNA, SNTAGT. This CDR3 is built from 13 residues. V was clipped by 4 bases and J by 4 bases, with 10 bases between them. The DNA of the CDR3 is TGTGCCAGCAGTGCCTTCACGGGCACTGAAGCTTTCTTT. It codes for CASSAFTGTEAFF.

V gene TRBV11-2 combines with J gene TRBJ1-1; 10 bases match TRBD1. The CDR3 contains 15 residues. Germline V lookup: CDR1 SGHAT, CDR2 FQNNGV. V lost 4 bases to trimming and J lost 0 bases; unmatched junction nucleotides: 2. CDR3 coding DNA: TGTGCCAGCAGCTATGGGACAGGGGTGAACACTGAAGCTTTCTTT. Translation gives CASSYGTGVNTEAFF.

CDR3 region: CASSYSLQGPLYEQYF. CDR3 bases: TGTGCCAGCAGTTACTCGCTACAGGGCCCACTCTACGAGCAGTACTTC. This sequence joins TRBV6-5 and TRBJ2-5; a possible D gene is TRBD1 (6 bases). The DNA end is a closer match to TRBJ2-7, so the J assignment may be wrong. The CDR3 covers 16 residues. Germline assignment: CDR1 MNHEY and CDR2 SVGAGI.

This chain connects TRBV4-2 to TRBJ2-1; the match to TRBD2 covers 8 bases. In germline, CDR1 is LGHNA, CDR2 YNFKEQ. The CDR3 extends over 15 amino acids. After removal of 0 bases from V and 3 bases from J, the junction contained 1 base not matched to a gene. The CDR3 here is CASSQDGTSYNEQFF. CDR3 in DNA: TGTGCCAGCAGCCAAGACGGGACTAGCTACAATGAGCAGTTCTTC.

This chain joins TRBV6-6 and TRBJ1-4; the D is unclear. Germline V gene sequence: CDR1 MNHNY, CDR2 SVGAGI (reference sequence). V shed 6 bases and J shed 0 bases, with 8 bases lying between them. The CDR3 totals 14 residues. The CDR3 protein is CASRTAATNEKLFF. Written as DNA, the CDR3 is TGTGCCAGCAGGACGGCAGCAACTAATGAAAAACTGTTTTTT.

The chain combines TRBV11-2 with TRBJ2-7; no clear D gene. Per germline, CDR1 SGHAT and CDR2 FQNNGV. The V end was cut by 5 bases, the J end by 0 bases, with 14 bases between. CDR3 length: 15 residues. In DNA form, the CDR3 reads TGTGCCAGCAGCCCGTTCGGGTTGGCCTCCTACGAGCAGTACTTC. Protein product: CASSPFGLASYEQYF.

The chain joins TRBV4-2 to TRBJ2-2; D could derive from TRBD1 or TRBD2 (5 bases each). V shed 5 bases and J shed 6 bases, with 16 bases lying between them. From germline, CDR1 is LGHNA and CDR2 YNFKEQ. The CDR3 is 15 amino acids. CDR3 in amino acids: CASSLGVVFAGELFF. Written as DNA, the CDR3 is TGTGCCAGCAGCTTGGGGGTGGTATTCGCCGGGGAGCTGTTTTTT.

The chain combines TRBV5-1 with TRBJ2-5, with 8 bases that match TRBD1. Per germline, CDR1 SGHRS and CDR2 YFSETQ. The V gene end was trimmed by 1 base and the J gene end by 2 bases; junction bases not matched to a gene: 13. The CDR3 runs 18 residues. DNA for the CDR3: TGCGCCAGCAGCTTGCAGTACTCCGGGACAGGCCTACAAGAGACCCAGTACTTC. It yields the protein CASSLQYSGTGLQETQYF.

The chain carries TRBV19 and TRBJ2-6; D may match TRBD1 or TRBD2 (6 bases each). The CDR3 covers 17 residues. The V gene lost 3 bases and the J gene lost 2 bases, with 14 bases spanning the gap. From germline, CDR1 is LNHDA and CDR2 SQIVND (reference sequence). The CDR3 region has the DNA TGTGCCAGTAGTATTGAAGGGGGGCCGGCTGGGGCCAACGTCCTGACTTTC. This gives the protein CASSIEGGPAGANVLTF.

The gene calls are TRBV4-1 and TRBJ1-3, with unresolved D. V was cut by 4 bases and J by 0 bases, with 10 bases left in between. The CDR3 runs to 15 residues. Germline V CDR1 and CDR2: MGHRA, YSYEKL. CDR3 in amino acids: CASSRTAISGNTIYF. The CDR3 DNA sequence: TGCGCCAGCAGCCGAACTGCCATCTCTGGAAACACCATATATTTT.

This clone was found a few times. The chain employs TRBV27 and TRBJ2-5, with D unclear. In germline, CDR1 is MNHEY, CDR2 SMNVEV (reference sequence). CDR3 length: 13 amino acids. Trimming stripped 7 bases from V and 5 bases from J, with 14 bases between. In nucleotides, the CDR3 is TGTGCCAGCACCACCATGACCCGCGAGACCCAGTACTTC. Encoded protein: CASTTMTRETQYF.

V and J are TRBV6-5 and TRBJ2-5, with 13 positions matching TRBD2. CDR3 size: 16 residues. J lost 2 bases, V lost 4 bases, and 4 bases had no gene match. CDR1 and CDR2 from the germline V gene are MNHEY and SVGAGI. The CDR3 nucleotides are TGTGCCAGCAGTTCTGGGGGACTAGCGGGGCAAGAGACCCAGTACTTC. Its protein product is CASSSGGLAGQETQYF.

The genes are TRBV4-1 and TRBJ1-5, with TRBD1 matching over 9 bases. The germline V gene has CDR1 MGHRA and CDR2 YSYEKL. The ends lost 1 base at V and 6 bases at J; junction bases unmatched: 10. This CDR3 is built from 17 residues. CDR3 bases: TGCGCCAGCAGCCAAGGTGGACAGGGGTCGATCGCTCAGCCCCAGCATTTT. As protein: CASSQGGQGSIAQPQHF.